One sample yielded the 30 T cell receptor beta chains listed below, sequenced in a study of T cells expressing NK-cell markers. TCRdb re-called the 5' RACE reads and catalogs CDR3 proteins one per entry, DNA excluded. This sample's table reports approximately 170,000 distinct CDR3 sequences. Sequencing used blood T cells: a sorted CD56 or NKG2C T cell subset, CD4+ or CD8+ T cells, or bulk PBMC T cells (not recorded which). These TCRs come from a man aged 18 to 69 in good health.

This chain uses TRBV5-1 with TRBJ2-7; absent DNA, TCRdb's TRBD2 call cannot be checked. Germline CDR1 reads SGHRS; CDR2 reads YFSETQ. CDR3 size: 12 residues. The CDR3 sequence is CARSGGTYEQYF.

V is TRBV19 and J is TRBJ2-3; TCRdb reports TRBD1, a call that lacks DNA to check it against. Germline V gene data show CDR1 as LNHDA and CDR2 as SQIVND (reference sequence). This CDR3 is built from 17 residues. CDR3 protein: CASSISVFQGITDTQYF. Full variable domain (rest looked up from reference TRBV19 and TRBJ2-3): DGGITQSPKYLFRKEGQNVTLSCEQNLNHDAMYWYRQDPGQGLRLIYYSQIVNDFQKGDIAEGYSVSREKKESFPLTVTSAQKNPTAFYLCASSISVFQGITDTQYFGPGTRLTVL.

V gene TRBV15 combines with J gene TRBJ1-2; the TCRdb call, TRBD1, lacks DNA for checking. Germline lookup yields CDR1 LNHNV and CDR2 YYDKDF (reference sequence). The CDR3 sequence is 14 residues long. CDR3: CATRDRGNNYGYTF. The entire variable domain, with the rest obtained from reference TRBV15 and TRBJ1-2, is as follows: DAMVIQNPRYQVTQFGKPVTLSCSQTLNHNVMYWYQQKSSQAPKLLFHYYDKDFNNEADTPDNFQSRRPNTSFCFLDIRSPGLGDTAMYLCATRDRGNNYGYTFGSGTRLTVV.

V usage is TRBV28 and J usage is TRBJ2-3; TCRdb's D call of TRBD1 is untestable without DNA. The CDR3 is made up of 20 amino acids. The germline CDR1 and CDR2 sequences are MDHEN and SYDVKM. The chain's CDR3 is CASSLSFGTGGVLRTDTQYF.

The CDR3 region is CASKINRGLATGELFF. The V call is TRBV2, the J call TRBJ2-2; TCRdb's assignment of TRBD2 cannot be checked, as there is no DNA. This CDR3 is 16 amino acids long. Germline V gene data show CDR1 as SNHLY and CDR2 as FYNNEI.

The rearrangement uses TRBV6-5 and TRBJ2-1; the TCRdb D gene call, TRBD1, has no DNA to confirm it. Germline assignment: CDR1 MNHEY and CDR2 SVGAGI. The CDR3 sequence is 15 residues long. This CDR3 is CASSYGSGRINEQFF.

The chain couples TRBV10-3 to TRBJ2-7; TCRdb calls TRBD1, which cannot be checked without DNA. The CDR3 length is 14 residues. The germline V gene has CDR1 ENHRY and CDR2 SYGVKD. The CDR3 spells CAKTGTGISYEQYF.

The rearrangement links TRBV7-9 to TRBJ2-7; as DNA is missing, the TRBD1 call by TCRdb cannot be tested. The V gene's germline CDR1 is SEHNR and CDR2 FQNEAQ (reference sequence). CDR3 length equals 15 residues. The CDR3 spells CASSSTGLGGYEQYF.

The V and J genes are TRBV2 and TRBJ2-5; lacking DNA, the TRBD1 call made by TCRdb goes unchecked. From germline, CDR1 is SNHLY and CDR2 FYNNEI. This CDR3 is built from 14 residues. The CDR3 sequence is CASSADRVLETQYF.

The CDR3 here is CASSYSGQVAYGYTF. The V call is TRBV6-5, the J call TRBJ1-2; TCRdb outputs TRBD1, but without DNA this stays unchecked. The CDR3 is made up of 15 amino acids. From germline, CDR1 is MNHEY and CDR2 SVGAGI.

The J gene is TRBJ1-1, the V gene TRBV2. This CDR3 spans 13 amino acids. Germline V CDR1 and CDR2: SNHLY, FYNNEI. CDR3 sequence reads: CASSDKGRTEAFF.

The chain uses TRBV5-1 and TRBJ1-1; no DNA is available, so the TRBD1 call from TCRdb remains unchecked. CDR1 is SGHRS and CDR2 is YFSETQ in the germline V gene. The CDR3 consists of 14 residues. The CDR3 sequence: CASSEQGGYTEAFF.

This chain connects TRBV2 to TRBJ2-5; lacking DNA, the TRBD2 call made by TCRdb goes unchecked. Germline CDR1 and CDR2: SNHLY and FYNNEI. This CDR3 comprises 15 residues. The CDR3 region is CASSEGAGRQETQYF.

The chain is built from TRBV5-6 and TRBJ2-7. The germline V gene has CDR1 SGHDT and CDR2 YYEEEE. The CDR3 has 13 residues. The CDR3 reads CASSLVQGYEQYF.

This chain links TRBV5-1 with TRBJ2-7; TCRdb reports TRBD1, a call that lacks DNA to check it against. Looked up from germline, CDR1 is SGHRS and CDR2 is YFSETQ. The CDR3 has 15 residues. CDR3 region: CASSLSAGAFYEQYF.

The V call is TRBV24-1, the J call TRBJ1-5. The CDR3 runs to 13 residues. The germline gives CDR1 KGHDR, CDR2 SFDVKD. This CDR3 is CATSSTSNQPQHF.

This chain links TRBV2 with TRBJ2-7. Germline assignment: CDR1 SNHLY and CDR2 FYNNEI. The CDR3 has 13 amino acids. The CDR3: CASSEEDAYEQYF.

V is TRBV10-2 and J is TRBJ2-5. The CDR3 has 15 amino acids. Germline V gene lookup returns CDR1 WSHSY and CDR2 SAAADI. This CDR3 reads CASSESTGWQETQYF.

V gene TRBV24-1 combines with J gene TRBJ1-2. CDR1 is KGHDR, CDR2 SFDVKD, per germline. This CDR3 region has 14 residues. The CDR3 sequence: CATSDFQVNYGYTF.

This chain links TRBV28 with TRBJ2-1; with no DNA, the TCRdb D assignment of TRBD1 cannot be verified. The CDR3 has 15 amino acids. The germline V gene has CDR1 MDHEN and CDR2 SYDVKM. The CDR3 spells CASTIDRVSYNEQFF.

J is TRBJ2-5 and V is TRBV4-1; the TCRdb D gene call, TRBD1, has no DNA to confirm it. Germline V gene sequence: CDR1 MGHRA, CDR2 YSYEKL. The CDR3 is 19 amino acids. CDR3 amino acids: CASSQDGTGNFFFWETQYF.

The gene calls are TRBV15 and TRBJ2-3; as DNA is missing, the TRBD2 call by TCRdb cannot be tested. The CDR3 totals 18 residues. The germline CDR1 and CDR2 sequences are LNHNV and YYDKDF (reference sequence). CDR3 in amino acids: CATSSYRRGGSSTDTQYF.

The CDR3 here is CASTREGGTGELFF. This rearrangement joins TRBV12-3 or TRBV12-4 to TRBJ2-2; TCRdb proposes TRBD1, but this gene call is untestable without DNA. The CDR3 has 14 residues.

The chain links TRBV27 to TRBJ2-7; TCRdb's assignment of TRBD1 cannot be checked, as there is no DNA. The CDR3 consists of 15 residues. Germline lookup yields CDR1 MNHEY and CDR2 SMNVEV (reference sequence). The CDR3 spells CASRPTGSGSYEQYF.

The chain combines TRBV4-2 with TRBJ2-5; TCRdb picks TRBD1, but there is no DNA to check that call. The CDR3 sequence is 14 residues long. Germline CDR1 LGHNA, CDR2 YNFKEQ. CDR3 amino acids: CASSLGQEQETQYF.

V gene TRBV28 combines with J gene TRBJ2-3. The CDR3 sequence is 13 residues long. Per germline, CDR1 MDHEN and CDR2 SYDVKM. The CDR3 loop reads CASSFKYPDTQYF.

The chain carries TRBV20-1 and TRBJ2-5; as DNA is missing, the TRBD2 call by TCRdb cannot be tested. In germline, CDR1 is DFQATT, CDR2 SNEGSKA (reference sequence). This CDR3 contains 14 residues. The CDR3 sequence is CSARSGDPQETQYF.

This chain joins TRBV7-9 and TRBJ1-4. Germline V lookup: CDR1 SEHNR, CDR2 FQNEAQ (reference sequence). This CDR3 spans 16 amino acids. The CDR3 loop is CASSPPPQGLNEKLFF.

CDR3 loop: CASSLAGWQGTEAFF. This chain joins TRBV7-9 and TRBJ1-1; TCRdb returns TRBD1, unconfirmable since there is no DNA. The CDR3 spans 15 residues. The germline gives CDR1 SEHNR, CDR2 FQNEAQ (reference sequence).

The gene calls are TRBV7-6 and TRBJ1-5. The CDR3 covers 18 residues. Germline CDR1 is SGHVS and CDR2 is FNYEAQ. CDR3 region: CASSQRPPAQYSNQPQHF.